The 21 T cell receptor beta chains below were found in one sample sequenced in a study of blood T cells in healthy people across ages. Using a J-beta primer mix together with a sample-barcoded 5' primer, a second PCR was run for about 6 to 11 cycles. TCRdb recomputed calls from the 5' RACE reads with MiXCR, one row per CDR3 protein. The profile shows 1,100,000 or so distinct CDR3 sequences, over 35% of them singletons. The sequenced sample was blood. The receptors originated from a woman aged 55-69 years in good health.

The chain joins TRBV29-1 to TRBJ1-1, with a possible D match to TRBD1 (5 bases). V gave up 7 bases and J gave up 8 bases, with 23 bases separating them. The CDR3 extends over 14 amino acids. The V gene's germline CDR1 is SQVTM and CDR2 ANQGSEA. The DNA for the CDR3 is TGCAGCGCCGACTTAGTGTGGGGCGCGAAGGAAGCTTTCTTT. It translates to CSADLVWGAKEAFF.

The chain uses TRBV3-1 and TRBJ2-2; D is perhaps TRBD1 (6 bases). Germline V gives CDR1 LGHDT, CDR2 YNNKEL (reference sequence). Trimming took 3 bases from V and 6 from J, leaving 20 bases between them. CDR3 length equals 17 residues. Here the CDR3 DNA reads TGTGCCAGCAGCCACCAACTACGCCAACAGGGTTCCGGGGAGCTGTTTTTT. Translating it yields CASSHQLRQQGSGELFF.

V and J are TRBV15 and TRBJ2-3; 15 nucleotides align to TRBD2. Trimming removed 8 bases from V and 1 base from J; junction bases left unmatched: 4. This CDR3 has 16 residues. CDR1 and CDR2 from the germline V gene are LNHNV and YYDKDF (reference sequence). CDR3 sequence reads: CATGLAGGPGTDTQYF. The CDR3 coding sequence is TGTGCCACCGGACTAGCGGGAGGGCCCGGCACAGATACGCAGTATTTT.

The chain links TRBV12-3 or TRBV12-4 to TRBJ2-3; D might be TRBD1 or TRBD2, each matching 7 bases. This CDR3 has 18 residues. Trimming took 1 base from V and 2 from J, leaving 19 bases between them. CDR3 protein: CASSLVLQGGGITDTQYF. CDR3 DNA sequence: TGTGCCAGCAGTTTAGTTCTGCAGGGGGGAGGGATCACAGATACGCAGTATTTT.

This clonotype appeared many times. J is TRBJ2-5 and V is TRBV29-1; 9 positions match TRBD2. Trimming took 7 bases from V and 5 from J; bases not matched to a gene: 5. The CDR3 covers 12 residues. Germline V gene lookup returns CDR1 SQVTM and CDR2 ANQGSEA. The CDR3 loop reads CSGGLAGETQYF. CDR3 in DNA: TGCAGCGGGGGACTAGCTGGTGAGACCCAGTACTTC.

For the CDR3, the DNA is TGCGCCAGCAGCACCCGGACTAGCGGGACTTCAGATACGCAGTATTTT. Protein sequence: CASSTRTSGTSDTQYF. The chain links TRBV5-1 to TRBJ2-3; 12 positions match TRBD2. The CDR3 runs to 16 residues. Germline lookup yields CDR1 SGHRS and CDR2 YFSETQ. Trimming at V came to 4 bases and at J to 4 bases, leaving 7 bases not matched to a gene.

Only a few counts were recorded for this clonotype. The J gene is TRBJ2-7, the V gene TRBV20-1; D might be TRBD1 or TRBD2, each matching 5 bases. CDR1 DFQATT and CDR2 SNEGSKA come from the germline V gene (reference sequence). The CDR3 totals 15 residues. The V and J ends lost 0 bases and 0 bases respectively, with 12 bases between them. CDR3 amino acids: CSARDEGRSSYEQYF. The CDR3 DNA is TGCAGTGCTAGAGATGAGGGACGGAGCTCCTACGAGCAGTACTTC.

The J gene is TRBJ2-6, the V gene TRBV9; D may be TRBD2 (5 bases). Germline V gene sequence: CDR1 SGDLS, CDR2 YYNGEE. With 7 bases removed from V and 4 bases from J, the gap between germline ends came to 12 bases. This CDR3 contains 14 residues. The CDR3 DNA follows: TGTGCCAGCGGTGAGGGTGCCGGGGCCAACGTCCTGACTTTC. Translated: CASGEGAGANVLTF.

This clonotype was counted a few times. The chain employs TRBV25-1 and TRBJ1-2; D remains ambiguous. Trimming cost V 4 bases and J 0 bases, with 9 bases left between them. Germline V gene lookup returns CDR1 MGHDK and CDR2 SYGVNS. The CDR3 is made up of 14 amino acids. The CDR3 coding sequence is TGTGCCAGCAGTGGCCGAATCCCTAACTATGGCTACACCTTC. Translated, it gives CASSGRIPNYGYTF.

V is TRBV30 and J is TRBJ2-7; D possibly corresponds to TRBD1 (6 bases). Germline V gives CDR1 GTSNPN, CDR2 SVGIG (reference sequence). The CDR3 loop spans 14 amino acids. Between the trimmed V and J ends, which lost 2 bases and 3 bases, there was a span of 14 bases. The chain's CDR3 is CAWSKGVVGYEQYF. DNA for the CDR3: TGTGCCTGGAGTAAGGGGGTGGTGGGCTACGAGCAGTACTTC.

The chain couples TRBV20-1 to TRBJ1-2; unclear D gene. The CDR3 has 12 residues. The germline V gene encodes CDR1 DFQATT and CDR2 SNEGSKA (reference sequence). V was cut by 6 bases and J by 7 bases, with 15 bases left in between. The CDR3 nucleotides are TGCAGTGCAAGGACGCCCCTCGGTGGCTACACCTTC. Translated: CSARTPLGGYTF.

CDR3 amino acids: CASRAGTSGYTF. For the CDR3, the DNA is TGTGCCAGCAGAGCCGGGACATCTGGCTACACCTTC. The chain uses TRBV6-2 or TRBV6-3 and TRBJ1-2; D perhaps matches TRBD1 (6 bases). Germline V gene lookup returns CDR1 MNHEY and CDR2 SVGEGT. The CDR3 totals 12 residues. Trimming took 6 bases from V and 7 from J, leaving 12 bases between them.

A note on this clonotype: This may stem from a read error, because a much larger clone lies one nucleotide away. The chain couples TRBV25-1 to TRBJ1-4, with 8 bases aligning to TRBD1. The CDR3 is 15 residues long. The germline gives CDR1 MGHDK, CDR2 SYGVNS. In DNA, the CDR3 is TGTGCCAGCAGTGTACAGGGGGTTGCGGATGAAGAACTGTTTTTT. It yields the protein CASSVQGVADEELFF.

This clonotype was seen at least ten times. V is TRBV6-6 and J is TRBJ2-7; D is ambiguous. Germline CDR1 and CDR2: MNHNY and SVGAGI (reference sequence). With 2 bases removed from V and 1 base from J, the gap between germline ends came to 6 bases. This CDR3 is 13 amino acids long. In DNA, the CDR3 is TGTGCCAGCAGTTACGACGGGTCCTACGAGCAGTACTTC. It is translated as CASSYDGSYEQYF.

A few counts support this clonotype. V and J are TRBV10-3 and TRBJ2-1, with 7 nucleotides matching TRBD2. The germline V gene has CDR1 ENHRY and CDR2 SYGVKD. J lost 10 bases, V lost 4 bases, and 7 bases had no gene match. The CDR3 is 13 residues long. The CDR3 reads CAISVTTSEEQFF. The CDR3 bases are TGTGCCATCAGTGTCACCACTAGCGAGGAGCAGTTCTTC.

The chain carries TRBV21-1 and TRBJ2-7; the tabulated D call, TRBD1, remains unverified against the DNA. TRBV21-1 is a listed pseudogene. The CDR3 is 16 residues long. As DNA, the CDR3 is TGTGCCAGCAGCAAAGTCCGGACAGTCCCATCGTACGAGCAGTACTTC. This sequence encodes CASSKVRTVPSYEQYF.

There are a few counts of this clonotype. The chain uses TRBV27 and TRBJ2-6; no clear D. Trimming pared 3 bases from V and 3 bases from J, leaving 6 bases between. CDR1 MNHEY and CDR2 SMNVEV come from the germline V gene (reference sequence). The CDR3 runs 14 residues. The CDR3 region has the DNA TGTGCCAGCAGTTTTTCGGTTGGGGCCAACGTCCTGACTTTC. This gives the protein CASSFSVGANVLTF. The full variable domain, its missing parts supplied by reference TRBV27 and TRBJ2-6, is EAQVTQNPRYLITVTGKKLTVTCSQNMNHEYMSWYRQDPGLGLRQIYYSMNVEVTDKGDVPEGYKVSRKEKRNFPLILESPSPNQTSLYFCASSFSVGANVLTFGAGSRLTVL.

This clonotype showed up just a few times. V usage is TRBV25-1 and J usage is TRBJ2-7; 9 positions agree with TRBD2. CDR3 size: 15 residues. V was clipped by 7 bases and J by 5 bases; unmatched bases: 12. From germline, CDR1 is MGHDK and CDR2 SYGVNS. CDR3 bases: TGTGCCAGCAAGGTGGGGAGTAGCGGGAGCGACGAGCAGTACTTC. Amino acids: CASKVGSSGSDEQYF.

The rearrangement uses TRBV4-2 and TRBJ2-7; 8 nucleotides agree with TRBD1. The CDR3 loop spans 16 amino acids. V lost 4 bases and J lost 4; bases outside the gene matches: 12. Germline values: CDR1 LGHNA, CDR2 YNFKEQ. CDR3 bases: TGTGCCAGCAGCCCCGTGGTGGACAGGGCCCTTTACGAGCAGTACTTC. As protein: CASSPVVDRALYEQYF.

There are a few counts of this clonotype. The chain couples TRBV3-1 to TRBJ2-1, with D unresolved. Trimming removed 0 bases from V and 10 bases from J, with 10 bases in between. The CDR3 extends over 13 amino acids. Germline V gene sequence: CDR1 LGHDT, CDR2 YNNKEL (reference sequence). The CDR3 loop is CASSQEPGPEQFF. The CDR3 nucleotides are TGTGCCAGCAGCCAAGAACCCGGGCCCGAGCAGTTCTTC.

The J gene is TRBJ1-1, the V gene TRBV29-1; the D gene is possibly TRBD1 (5 bases). The germline gives CDR1 SQVTM, CDR2 ANQGSEA. The germline V and J ends were trimmed by 8 bases and 0 bases, with 16 bases remaining between them. This CDR3 is built from 14 residues. CDR3 loop: CSFQRGRMNTEAFF. In DNA form, the CDR3 reads TGCAGCTTTCAAAGGGGCAGGATGAACACTGAAGCTTTCTTT.